This T cell receptor (beta chain) appears in the sequencing data of a study of cytomegalovirus exposure and HLA in healthy donors (dated by TCRdb to about 2017). For context, the study as a whole: According to an earlier analysis of 450 to 650 of the donors, some 180 million T cells yielded over 90 million unique TCR beta sequences and 250 to 350 Gb of sequence data. The study combined high-throughput TCR immunosequencing, statistical association of individual TCRs with disease status, and machine learning to predict cytomegalovirus infection status. Class I and class II HLA loci were covered by the typing at four-digit resolution. Because of strong linkage in the cohort, five DR-DQ haplotypes were treated as single units for association and clustering. A later analysis re-examined previously published TCR beta repertoires from just over 650 donors and added high-resolution HLA genotyping to investigate patterns of TCR occurrence. Donor age, sex, ethnicity and CMV serostatus were compiled together with the repertoire data. The number of donors typed differed by locus, with roughly 620-630 for A, B, C, DRB1 and DQB1, 522 for DQA1, 600 to 610 for DPA1, and 400 to 490 for DPB1. The T cell repertoires of around 730 subjects were profiled by immunosequencing and related to cytomegalovirus serostatus. Besides the first cohort of approximately 670 subjects, a separate validation cohort made up of 120 different subjects was used. All discovery cohort repertoires had been generated using a single sequencing platform. To decide whether each TCR beta V gene segment behaved as functional or pseudogenic, an earlier analysis of fewer than 750 of the donors relied on high-throughput TCR beta sequencing. Among the approximately 420 genotyped donors, approximately 77% belonged to the genetic ancestry cluster associated with self-reported Caucasian donors. The study aimed to test whether cataloging public T cell receptors could reveal signatures of past pathogen exposure. On average, around 240,000 unique TCR beta nucleotide sequences were sequenced per donor among 398 genotyped donors of the cohort, with around 19% of those sequences being non-productive. Roughly 300 gigabases of sequencing data and approximately 85 million unique TCR sequences were included in an early release covering several hundred HLA-typed donors. A later genetic analysis used genome-wide SNP genotypes for 398 of the 666 donors, treating that subset as a discovery cohort. Rather than drawing on any new phenotypic data, the later analysis identified candidate immune exposures from TCR beta sequences and the way those sequences occurred across donors.

CDR1 and CDR2 are read off the germline V gene as SGHRS and YFSETQ. V is shortened by 4 bases, J by 6 bases, and the region joining them spans 16 bases. The CDR3 holds 14 amino acids from the cysteine to the phenylalanine. CDR3 DNA only is kept here, 42 bases in frame from base 1. Library prep was done by the immunoSEQ multiplex PCR assay. For the multiplex PCR, a mixture combining 60 forward primers for TCR Vbeta segments and 13 reverse primers for TCR Jbeta segments was used. Amplification of the CDR3 region of rearranged TCR beta genes was performed with a multiplex PCR assay on genomic DNA. The amplified TCR beta libraries were sequenced on the Illumina HiSeq System as 87-base-pair reads. Concerning the study's data processing: Across the 500 to 700 repertoires, a later analysis counted some 81 million unique TCR beta chains, some 11 million of which were shared by at least two donors. Raw reads were error-corrected and collapsed into unique sequences by a nearest-neighbor algorithm in which closely related sequences were merged to remove PCR and sequencing errors. Alignment of CDR3 sequences to IMGT reference sequences was used to assign V, D and J gene segments. For a sequence to be retained, a match of at least six nucleotides was required to both a V gene segment and a J gene segment. Rearrangements were called productive when the CDR3 lacked stop codons and stayed in frame with V and J; all others were non-productive. Following IMGT convention, CDR3 was defined as the stretch from the second conserved V-encoded cysteine to the conserved J-encoded phenylalanine. The earlier analysis of more than 450 of the donors excluded sequences that lacked an unambiguous match to a single V gene segment. An earlier analysis of about 590 of the donors classified V segments as functional when productive rearrangements were above 56.7% and as segregating when the standard deviation between donors was above 5%. A statistical classification framework was built to diagnose cytomegalovirus status from the catalog of TCR beta chain sequences. V and J gene assignment, in a later analysis, came from comparing TCR nucleotide sequences with IMGT/GENE-DB human TR gene sequences. A later analysis assigned CDR3 sequences and most-parsimonious VDJ recombination scenarios with the TCRdist pipeline. In a later analysis, every TCR beta chain was defined by the combination of its CDR3 amino acid sequence and its V-gene family, and reads without a unique V-gene family were dropped. As a way to deal with suspected cross-contamination and a sequencing artifact, a later analysis dropped 450 to 600 nucleotide sequences that were highly shared and had low generation probability. In a later analysis, a clonal expansion index was calculated for each public chain from normalized within-repertoire ranks of inferred template counts. In a later analysis, generation probabilities were computed with a VDJ recombination model fitted to out-of-frame rearrangements, and the resulting probabilities were checked against IGoR. Hypergeometric tests were used in a later analysis to score TCR-TCR, TCR-HLA and TCR-CMV co-occurrence, with a repertoire-size bias correction applied to the TCR pairs. A later analysis estimated false discovery rates by permuting HLA or CMV assignments 20 times. In a later analysis, co-occurring TCRs were grouped with DBSCAN, and TCRdist sequence similarity was added when clustering was performed within HLA-allele-positive subsets. For co-occurrence clustering, repertoires with fewer than 30,000 or more than 120,000 public chains were excluded, along with four to six repertoires with anomalous nucleotide sharing. TCRdb re-hosts the immuneACCESS table, in-frame sequences only. Its copies lack some clones; in the studies checked, an unresolved V gene accounts for under half of them, and the cause for the rest is not known. V and J calls and clone size are as listed in that table; D and trimming were resolved from the DNA. The sample has around 150,000 clones on record, around 75% of them singletons. The ten biggest clones cover just under 3% of the sample.

In total, approximately 610 healthy bone marrow donors made up the cohort. At the time of sampling, all cohort members were nominally healthy, though unrecorded immune exposures were likely present. The donor was CMV seropositive and was included in the group of almost 300 seropositive cohort members. Each donor provided a peripheral blood sample, and peripheral blood mononuclear cells were used for TCR beta sequencing. Genomic DNA extraction from the blood cell samples was performed with the Qiagen DNeasy Blood Extraction Kit. Overall results and qualifications from the work: An earlier analysis of approximately 600 of the donors showed that most TCR beta V segments appeared in productive rearrangements either about 90% or about 30% of the time, which broadly matched IMGT annotations. The 87-base-pair reads could not distinguish some IMGT-functional V segments, including TRBV6-2 and TRBV6-3, so those segments were excluded. Sequencing depth was assumed to be roughly uniform across donors in the presence/absence analyses, though that assumption may not hold. In a later genetic analysis, a missense DCLRE1C variant was associated with V-gene and J-gene trimming of TCR beta chains, and the association was replicated in an independent cohort. When HLA alleles, especially DR and DQ, strongly co-occurred, TCR associations were difficult to assign to individual alleles. The authors suggested that the approach could potentially be generalized to other disease states and immunological phenotypes. According to a later analysis, TCR association rates differed among HLA loci, with DRB1 alleles showing the most associated TCRs and HLA-C alleles showing the fewest. A few of the identified cytomegalovirus-associated TCR beta chains were confirmed in vitro to be specific for cytomegalovirus antigens. CMV serostatus was the only immune exposure information available for the cohort. In both the original and validation cohorts, the classifier was reported to diagnose cytomegalovirus status with high specificity and sensitivity. Linkage disequilibrium might explain the correlated functional status among segregating V segments, but an unknown experimental factor could not be ruled out. Because some donors lacked HLA typing at each locus, the association tests relied only on the typed subset. The sequencing pipeline was judged likely to have produced a cluster of highly shared sequence variants as a technical artifact. Approximately 18 rarely observed V segments, including chromosome 9 orphons, were excluded from the earlier analysis of several hundred of the donors because counts were too low. Several of the top co-occurrence clusters appeared to be linked to parvovirus B19, influenza, CMV and Epstein-Barr virus, according to a later analysis. A further reported finding was that TCR beta sequences accurately predicted the HLA-A and HLA-B alleles for most subjects in the first cohort. In a later analysis, most CMV-associated TCR beta chains were found to appear HLA-restricted, with HLA associations seemingly driven largely by CMV exposure. A later analysis found that HLA-associated TCR beta chains were more clonally expanded and had lower generation probabilities than equally common non-associated chains. Specific HLA alleles were associated with roughly 17,000 TCR beta sequences at a false discovery rate of 0.05 in a later analysis. In the study, around 150 TCR beta chains were listed as associated with cytomegalovirus. According to a later genetic analysis, donors in an Asian-associated ancestry cluster had fewer N-insertions in productive TCRs than the approximately 630-donor mean. While some public TCRs were present in many individuals, most TCR sequences turned up only very rarely across donors. Only TCR beta chains were sequenced in this cohort, and the absence of alpha or paired-chain data limited detectable features.

As for this clone: What antigen it recognizes has not been identified. One base away there is no much larger clone; base qualities are not given.

Source material: PBMCs. The receptor was isolated from a woman in her forties or fifties in good health and CMV-seropositive. The V and J genes are TRBV5-1 and TRBJ1-1; the D gene is perhaps TRBD1, from 5 matching bases. The nucleotide sequence reads as follows: TGCGCCAGCAGCCCAGGGACTTGGGAGGCTGAAGCTTTCTTT. Its product reads: CASSPGTWEAEAFF.